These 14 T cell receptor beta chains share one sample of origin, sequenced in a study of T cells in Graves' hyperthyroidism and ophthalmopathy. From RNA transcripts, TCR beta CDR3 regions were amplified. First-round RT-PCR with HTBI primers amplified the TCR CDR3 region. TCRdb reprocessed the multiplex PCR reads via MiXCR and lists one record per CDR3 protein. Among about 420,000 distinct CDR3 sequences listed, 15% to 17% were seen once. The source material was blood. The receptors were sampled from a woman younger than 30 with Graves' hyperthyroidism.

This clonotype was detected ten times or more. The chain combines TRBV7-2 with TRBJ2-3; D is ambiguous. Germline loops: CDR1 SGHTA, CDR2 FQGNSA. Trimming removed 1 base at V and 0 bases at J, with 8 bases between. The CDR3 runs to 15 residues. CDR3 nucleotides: TGTGCCAGCAGCTTAGTAGCCACTAGCACAGATACGCAGTATTTT. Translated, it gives CASSLVATSTDTQYF.

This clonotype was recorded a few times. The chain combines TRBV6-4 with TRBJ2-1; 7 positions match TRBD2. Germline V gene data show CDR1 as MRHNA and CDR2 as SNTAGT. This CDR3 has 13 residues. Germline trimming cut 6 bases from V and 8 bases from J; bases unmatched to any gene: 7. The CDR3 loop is CASSATSIDEQFF. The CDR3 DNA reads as TGTGCCAGCAGCGCGACTAGCATCGATGAGCAGTTCTTC.

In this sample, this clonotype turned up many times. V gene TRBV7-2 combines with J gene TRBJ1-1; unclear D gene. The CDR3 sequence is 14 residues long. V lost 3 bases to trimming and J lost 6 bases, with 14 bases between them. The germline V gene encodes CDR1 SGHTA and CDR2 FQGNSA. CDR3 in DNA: TGTGCCAGCAGCTTTCTGGGGTTCTCCCCTGAAGCTTTCTTT. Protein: CASSFLGFSPEAFF.

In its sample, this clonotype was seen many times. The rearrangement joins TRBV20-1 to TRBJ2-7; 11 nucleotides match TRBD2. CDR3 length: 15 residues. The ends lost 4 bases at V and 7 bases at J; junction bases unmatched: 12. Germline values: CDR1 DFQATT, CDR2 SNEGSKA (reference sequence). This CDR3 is CSAKSSTSGGEEQYF. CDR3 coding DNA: TGCAGTGCTAAATCGTCTACTAGCGGGGGTGAAGAGCAGTACTTC.

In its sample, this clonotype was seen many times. CDR3: CASMGGTGGHEQYF. CDR3 DNA: TGTGCCAGCATGGGCGGGACAGGGGGCCACGAGCAGTACTTC. V and J are TRBV6-2 or TRBV6-3 and TRBJ2-7, with 12 bases lining up with TRBD1. V shed 7 bases and J 5 bases; nucleotides not matched to a gene: 6. This CDR3 has 14 residues. Germline V lookup: CDR1 MNHEY, CDR2 SVGEGT.

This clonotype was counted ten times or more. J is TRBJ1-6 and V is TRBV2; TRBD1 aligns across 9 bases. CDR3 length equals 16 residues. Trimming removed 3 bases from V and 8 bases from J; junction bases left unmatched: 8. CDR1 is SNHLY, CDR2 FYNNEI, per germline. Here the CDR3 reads CASSDGTGRLDSPLHF. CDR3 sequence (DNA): TGTGCCAGCAGTGACGGGACAGGGCGGTTGGATTCACCCCTCCACTTT.

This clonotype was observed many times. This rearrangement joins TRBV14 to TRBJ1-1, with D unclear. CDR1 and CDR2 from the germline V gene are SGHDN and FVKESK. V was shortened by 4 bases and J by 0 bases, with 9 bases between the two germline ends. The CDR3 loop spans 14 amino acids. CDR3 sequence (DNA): TGTGCCAGCAGCCGCCTGACGGTGAACACTGAAGCTTTCTTT. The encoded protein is CASSRLTVNTEAFF. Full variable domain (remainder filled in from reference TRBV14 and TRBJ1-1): EAGVTQFPSHSVIEKGQTVTLRCDPISGHDNLYWYRRVMGKEIKFLLHFVKESKQDESGMPNNRFLAERTGGTYSTLKVQPAELEDSGVYFCASSRLTVNTEAFFGQGTRLTVV.

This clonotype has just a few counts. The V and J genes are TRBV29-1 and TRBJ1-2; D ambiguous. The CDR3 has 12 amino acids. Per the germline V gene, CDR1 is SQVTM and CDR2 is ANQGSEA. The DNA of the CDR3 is TGCAGTGCAGTTGGCGGGGACTATGGCTACACCTTC. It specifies CSAVGGDYGYTF.

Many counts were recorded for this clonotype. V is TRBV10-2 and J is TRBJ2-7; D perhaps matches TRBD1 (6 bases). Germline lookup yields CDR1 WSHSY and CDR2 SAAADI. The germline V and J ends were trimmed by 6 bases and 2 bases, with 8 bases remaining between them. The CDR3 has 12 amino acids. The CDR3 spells CASRDSTYEQYF. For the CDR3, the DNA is TGCGCCAGCAGGGACAGCACCTACGAGCAGTACTTC.

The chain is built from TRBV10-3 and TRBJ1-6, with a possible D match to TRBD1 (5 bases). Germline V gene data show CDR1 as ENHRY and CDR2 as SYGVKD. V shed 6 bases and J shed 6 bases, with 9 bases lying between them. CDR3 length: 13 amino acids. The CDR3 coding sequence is TGTGCCATCAGGGGGGACCTTAATTCACCCCTCCACTTT. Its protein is CAIRGDLNSPLHF.

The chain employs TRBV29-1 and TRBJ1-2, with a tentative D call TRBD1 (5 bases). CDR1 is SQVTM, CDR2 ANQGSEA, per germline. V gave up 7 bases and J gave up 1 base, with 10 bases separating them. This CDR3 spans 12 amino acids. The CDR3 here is CSGSDNNYGYTF. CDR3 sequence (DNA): TGCAGCGGTTCGGACAATAACTATGGCTACACCTTC.

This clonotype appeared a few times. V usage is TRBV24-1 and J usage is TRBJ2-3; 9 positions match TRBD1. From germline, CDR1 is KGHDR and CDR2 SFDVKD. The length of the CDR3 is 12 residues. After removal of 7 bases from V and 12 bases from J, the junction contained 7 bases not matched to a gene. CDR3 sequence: CATSFHRGHQYF. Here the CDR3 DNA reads TGTGCCACCAGCTTTCACAGGGGGCATCAGTATTTT.

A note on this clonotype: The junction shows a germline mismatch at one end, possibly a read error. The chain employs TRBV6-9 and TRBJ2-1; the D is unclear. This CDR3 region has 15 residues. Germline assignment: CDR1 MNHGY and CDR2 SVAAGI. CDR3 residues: CASSYGQVTYNEQFF. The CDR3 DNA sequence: TGCGCCAGCAGTTACGGGCAGGTAACCTACAATGAGCAGTTCTTC.

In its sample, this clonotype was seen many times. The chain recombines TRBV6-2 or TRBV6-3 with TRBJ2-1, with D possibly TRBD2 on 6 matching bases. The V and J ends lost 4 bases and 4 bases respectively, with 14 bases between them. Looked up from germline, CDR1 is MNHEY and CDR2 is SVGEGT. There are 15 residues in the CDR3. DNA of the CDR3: TGTGCCAGCAGTTTATCTCGGGACTTATACAATGAGCAGTTCTTC. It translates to CASSLSRDLYNEQFF.